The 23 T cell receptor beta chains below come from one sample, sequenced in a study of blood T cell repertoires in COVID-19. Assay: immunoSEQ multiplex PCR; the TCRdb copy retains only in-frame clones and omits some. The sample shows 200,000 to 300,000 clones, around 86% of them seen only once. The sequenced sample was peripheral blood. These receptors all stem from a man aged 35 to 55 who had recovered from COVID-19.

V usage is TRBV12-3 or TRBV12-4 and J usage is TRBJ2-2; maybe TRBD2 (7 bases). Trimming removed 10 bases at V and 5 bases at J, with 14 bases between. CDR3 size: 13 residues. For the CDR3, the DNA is TGTGCCACACGGGGGAGGGGGACCGGGGAGCTGTTTTTT. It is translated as CATRGRGTGELFF.

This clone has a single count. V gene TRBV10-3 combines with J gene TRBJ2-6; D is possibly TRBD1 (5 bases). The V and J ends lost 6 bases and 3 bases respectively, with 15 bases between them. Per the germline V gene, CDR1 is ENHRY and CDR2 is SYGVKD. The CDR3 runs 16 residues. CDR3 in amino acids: CAIRGQGLGGANVLTF. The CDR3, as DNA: TGTGCCATCAGGGGTCAGGGTTTAGGTGGGGCCAACGTCCTGACTTTC.

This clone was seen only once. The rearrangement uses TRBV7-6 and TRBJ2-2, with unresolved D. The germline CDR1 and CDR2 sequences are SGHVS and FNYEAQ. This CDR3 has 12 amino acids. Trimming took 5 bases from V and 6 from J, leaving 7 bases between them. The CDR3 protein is CASSTRPGELFF. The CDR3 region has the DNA TGTGCCAGCAGCACTCGTCCCGGGGAGCTGTTTTTT.

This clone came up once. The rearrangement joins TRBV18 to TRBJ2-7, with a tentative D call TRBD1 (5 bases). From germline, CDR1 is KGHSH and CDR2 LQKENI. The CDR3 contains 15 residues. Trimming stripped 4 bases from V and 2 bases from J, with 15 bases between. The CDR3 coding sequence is TGTGCCAGCTCACAGGGGCAGGGTACCCCCTACGAGCAGTACTTC. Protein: CASSQGQGTPYEQYF.

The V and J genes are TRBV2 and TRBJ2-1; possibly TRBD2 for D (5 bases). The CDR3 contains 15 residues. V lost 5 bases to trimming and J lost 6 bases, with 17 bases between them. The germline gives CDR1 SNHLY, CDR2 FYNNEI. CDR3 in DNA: TGTGCCAGCAGTATGGACTCCTCTTTCGTCAATGAGCAGTTCTTC. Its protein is CASSMDSSFVNEQFF.

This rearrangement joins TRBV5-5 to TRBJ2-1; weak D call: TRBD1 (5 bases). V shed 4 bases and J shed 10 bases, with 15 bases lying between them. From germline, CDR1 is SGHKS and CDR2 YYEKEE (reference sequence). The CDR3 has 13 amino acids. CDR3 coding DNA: TGTGCCAGCAGCAAAGAAAGGGGTTGGGAGCAGTTCTTC. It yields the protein CASSKERGWEQFF.

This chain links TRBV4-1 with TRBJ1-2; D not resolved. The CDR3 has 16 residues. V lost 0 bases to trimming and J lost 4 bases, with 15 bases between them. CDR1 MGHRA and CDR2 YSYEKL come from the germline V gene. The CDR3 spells CASSQDPSPGSYGYTF. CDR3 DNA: TGCGCCAGCAGCCAAGATCCCTCTCCCGGGTCCTATGGCTACACCTTC.

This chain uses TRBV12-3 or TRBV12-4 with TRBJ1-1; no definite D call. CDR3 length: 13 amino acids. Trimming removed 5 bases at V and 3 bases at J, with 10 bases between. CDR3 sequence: CASSPLPYTEAFF. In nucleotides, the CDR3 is TGTGCCAGCAGTCCACTCCCGTACACTGAAGCTTTCTTT.

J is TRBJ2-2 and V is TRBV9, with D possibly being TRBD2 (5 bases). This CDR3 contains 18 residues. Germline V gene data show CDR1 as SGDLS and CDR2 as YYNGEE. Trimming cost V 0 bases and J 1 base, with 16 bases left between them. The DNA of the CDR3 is TGTGCCAGCAGCGTAGAACGGGCCGGGATTTTGAACACCGGGGAGCTGTTTTTT. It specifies CASSVERAGILNTGELFF.

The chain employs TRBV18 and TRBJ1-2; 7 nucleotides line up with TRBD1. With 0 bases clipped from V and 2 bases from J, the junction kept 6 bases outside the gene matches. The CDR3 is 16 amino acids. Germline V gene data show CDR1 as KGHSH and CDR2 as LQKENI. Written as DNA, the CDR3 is TGTGCCAGCTCACCACCAAACCCAGGGGGGAACTATGGCTACACCTTC. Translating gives CASSPPNPGGNYGYTF. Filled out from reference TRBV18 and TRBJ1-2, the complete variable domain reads NAGVMQNPRHLVRRRGQEARLRCSPMKGHSHVYWYRQLPEEGLKFMVYLQKENIIDESGMPKERFSAEFPKEGPSILRIQQVVRGDSAAYFCASSPPNPGGNYGYTFGSGTRLTVV.

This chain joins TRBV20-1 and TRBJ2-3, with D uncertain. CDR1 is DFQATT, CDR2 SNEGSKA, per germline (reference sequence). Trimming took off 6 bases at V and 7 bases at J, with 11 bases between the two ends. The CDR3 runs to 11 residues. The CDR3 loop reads CSAARPNTQYF. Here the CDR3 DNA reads TGCAGTGCAGCGAGACCTAATACGCAGTATTTT.

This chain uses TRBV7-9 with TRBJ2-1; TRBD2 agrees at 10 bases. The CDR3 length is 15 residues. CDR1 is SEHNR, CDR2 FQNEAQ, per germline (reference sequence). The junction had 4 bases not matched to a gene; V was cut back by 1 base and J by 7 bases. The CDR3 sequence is CASSLVAGGRNEQFF. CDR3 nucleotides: TGTGCCAGCAGCTTAGTAGCGGGAGGTAGGAATGAGCAGTTCTTC. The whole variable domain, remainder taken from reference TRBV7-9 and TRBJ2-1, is DTGVSQNPRHKITKRGQNVTFRCDPISEHNRLYWYRQTLGQGPEFLTYFQNEAQLEKSRLLSDRFSAERPKGSFSTLEIQRTEQGDSAMYLCASSLVAGGRNEQFFGPGTRLTVL.

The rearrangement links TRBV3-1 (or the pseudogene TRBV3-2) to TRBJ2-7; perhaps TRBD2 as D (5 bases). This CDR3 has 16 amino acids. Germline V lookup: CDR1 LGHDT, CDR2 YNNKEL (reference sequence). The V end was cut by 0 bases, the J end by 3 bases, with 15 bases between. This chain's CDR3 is CASSQDRTGYRYEQYF. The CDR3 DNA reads TGTGCCAGCAGCCAAGATCGGACGGGATATCGCTACGAGCAGTACTTC.

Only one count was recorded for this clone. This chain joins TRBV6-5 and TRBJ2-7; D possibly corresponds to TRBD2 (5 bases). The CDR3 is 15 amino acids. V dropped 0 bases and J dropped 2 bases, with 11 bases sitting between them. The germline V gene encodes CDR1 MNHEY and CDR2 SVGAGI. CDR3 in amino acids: CASSYSGDGTYEQYF. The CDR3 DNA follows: TGTGCCAGCAGTTACTCGGGCGACGGGACCTACGAGCAGTACTTC.

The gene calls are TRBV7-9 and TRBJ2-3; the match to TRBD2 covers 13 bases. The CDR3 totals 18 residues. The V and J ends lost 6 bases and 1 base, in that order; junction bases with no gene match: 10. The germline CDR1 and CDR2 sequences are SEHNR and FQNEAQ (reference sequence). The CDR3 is CASRGLAGPVAGTDTQYF. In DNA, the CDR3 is TGTGCCAGCAGGGGACTAGCGGGACCCGTAGCTGGCACAGATACGCAGTATTTT.

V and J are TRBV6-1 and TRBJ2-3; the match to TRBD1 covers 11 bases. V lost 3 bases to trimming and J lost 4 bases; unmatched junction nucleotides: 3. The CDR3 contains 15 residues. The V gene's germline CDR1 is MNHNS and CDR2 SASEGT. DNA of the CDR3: TGTGCCAGCAGTGAGGACAGGGGGCGATCAGATACGCAGTATTTT. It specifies CASSEDRGRSDTQYF.

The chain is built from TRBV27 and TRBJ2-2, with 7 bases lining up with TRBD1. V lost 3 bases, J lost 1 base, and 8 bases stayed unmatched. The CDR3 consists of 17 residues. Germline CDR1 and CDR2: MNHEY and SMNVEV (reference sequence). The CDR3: CASSLDRLRWNTGELFF. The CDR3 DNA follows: TGTGCCAGCAGTTTGGACAGGTTACGATGGAACACCGGGGAGCTGTTTTTT.

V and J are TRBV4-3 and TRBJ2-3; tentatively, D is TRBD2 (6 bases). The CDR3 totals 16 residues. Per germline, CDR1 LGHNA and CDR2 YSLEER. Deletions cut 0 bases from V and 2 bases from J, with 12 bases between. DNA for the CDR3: TGCGCCAGCAGCCAAGATCTGCAGCGGGCCACAGATACGCAGTATTTT. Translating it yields CASSQDLQRATDTQYF.

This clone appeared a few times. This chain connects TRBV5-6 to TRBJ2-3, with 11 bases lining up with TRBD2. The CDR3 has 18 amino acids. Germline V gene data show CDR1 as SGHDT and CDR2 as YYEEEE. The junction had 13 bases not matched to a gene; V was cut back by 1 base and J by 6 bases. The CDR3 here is CASSLSSGGAFALDTQYF. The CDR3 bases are TGTGCCAGCAGCTTGAGTAGCGGGGGGGCATTTGCTTTGGATACGCAGTATTTT.

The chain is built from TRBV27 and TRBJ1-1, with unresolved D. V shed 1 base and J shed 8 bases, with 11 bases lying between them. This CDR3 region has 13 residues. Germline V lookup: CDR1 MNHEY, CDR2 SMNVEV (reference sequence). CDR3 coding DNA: TGTGCCAGCAGTTTATTGGGCAAGTCCGAAGCTTTCTTT. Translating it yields CASSLLGKSEAFF.

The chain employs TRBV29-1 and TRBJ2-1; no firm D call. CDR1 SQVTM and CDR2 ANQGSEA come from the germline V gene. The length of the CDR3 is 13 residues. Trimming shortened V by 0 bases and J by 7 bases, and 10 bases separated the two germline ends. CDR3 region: CSVEDSPRNEQFF. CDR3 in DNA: TGCAGCGTTGAAGATTCGCCCAGGAATGAGCAGTTCTTC.

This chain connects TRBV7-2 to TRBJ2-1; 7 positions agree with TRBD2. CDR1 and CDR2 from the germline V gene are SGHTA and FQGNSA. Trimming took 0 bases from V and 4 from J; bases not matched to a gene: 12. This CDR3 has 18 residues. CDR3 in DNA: TGTGCCAGCAGCTTAGCGGTTGTGGCTAGCGGACGGTACAATGAGCAGTTCTTC. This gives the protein CASSLAVVASGRYNEQFF.

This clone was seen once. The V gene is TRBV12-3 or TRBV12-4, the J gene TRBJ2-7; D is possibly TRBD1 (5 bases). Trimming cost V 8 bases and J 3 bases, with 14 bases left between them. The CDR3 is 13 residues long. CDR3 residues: CASQEQGFYEQYF. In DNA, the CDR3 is TGTGCCAGCCAGGAGCAGGGATTCTACGAGCAGTACTTC.